This entry is about one T cell receptor (beta chain). Its antigen is unknown. At one boundary the junction diverges from the germline segment, which might be a read error. The assay that was used to sequence DNA from cultured CD4+ T cells was the Oncomine TCR Beta short-read assay. CD4+ T cells were cultured, and genomic DNA was extracted from them. TCRdb reanalysed the PCR reads using MiXCR and keeps one entry per CDR3 protein. The table includes under 15,000 distinct CDR3 sequences, more than 30% detected once. The CDR3 consists of 14 residues. Germline V gene lookup returns CDR1 MNHEY and CDR2 SMNVEV (reference sequence). Treatment meaning: roughly ten-day PBMC culture with coronavirus spike peptide pools or control peptides (ViraFEST assay). The authors replaced half the medium with fresh IL-2 medium on days 3 and 7. This sample was included in a study of vaccination and CD4 T cells after COVID-19. Study overall: Overlapping spike pools from SARS-CoV-2 and HCoV-NL63, HCoV-OC43 and HCoV-229E served as culture stimuli. Cultures serving as controls received a peptide pool (CEFX or HIV-1 Nef) or no peptide.

This sequence was found in a human donor who had recovered from COVID-19. The sample consisted of CD4+ T cells from blood, cultured in vitro, taken after SARS-CoV-2 vaccination. J is TRBJ1-2 and V is TRBV27; a weak D match, TRBD1 (5 bases). The CDR3 here is CASSSPARASGYAF. CDR3 coding DNA: TGTGCCAGCAGTTCCCCTGCCAGGGCGAGCGGCTACGCCTTC.